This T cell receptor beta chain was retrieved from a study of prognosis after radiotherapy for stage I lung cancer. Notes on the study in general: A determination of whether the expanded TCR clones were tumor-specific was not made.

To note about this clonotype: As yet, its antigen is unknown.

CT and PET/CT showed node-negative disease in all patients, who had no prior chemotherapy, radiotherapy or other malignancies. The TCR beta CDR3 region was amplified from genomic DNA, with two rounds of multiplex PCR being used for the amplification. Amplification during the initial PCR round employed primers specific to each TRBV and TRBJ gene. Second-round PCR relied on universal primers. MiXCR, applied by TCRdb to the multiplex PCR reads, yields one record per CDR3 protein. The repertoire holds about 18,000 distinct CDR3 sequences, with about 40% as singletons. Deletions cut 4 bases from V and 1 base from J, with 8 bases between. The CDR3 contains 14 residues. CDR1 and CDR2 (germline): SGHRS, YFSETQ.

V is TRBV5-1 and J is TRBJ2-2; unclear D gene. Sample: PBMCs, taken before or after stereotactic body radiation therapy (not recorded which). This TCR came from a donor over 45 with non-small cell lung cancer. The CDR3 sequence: CASSQSENTGELFF. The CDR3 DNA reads TGCGCCAGCAGCCAAAGCGAGAACACCGGGGAGCTGTTTTTT.